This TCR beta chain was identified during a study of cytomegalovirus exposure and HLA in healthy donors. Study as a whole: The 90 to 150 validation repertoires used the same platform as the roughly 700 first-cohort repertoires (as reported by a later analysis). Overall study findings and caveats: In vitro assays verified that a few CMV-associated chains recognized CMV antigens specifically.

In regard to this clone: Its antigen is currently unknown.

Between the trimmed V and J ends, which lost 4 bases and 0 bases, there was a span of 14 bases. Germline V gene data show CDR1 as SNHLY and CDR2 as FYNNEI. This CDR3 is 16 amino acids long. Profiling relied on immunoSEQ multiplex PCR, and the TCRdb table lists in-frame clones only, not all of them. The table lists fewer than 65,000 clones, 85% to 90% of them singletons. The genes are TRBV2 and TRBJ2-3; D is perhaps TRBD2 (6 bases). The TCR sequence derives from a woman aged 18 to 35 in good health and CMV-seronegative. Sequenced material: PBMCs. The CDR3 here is CASSGLGGISTDTQYF. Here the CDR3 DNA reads TGTGCCAGCAGTGGGCTAGGAGGGATTAGCACAGATACGCAGTATTTT.